The 28 T cell receptor beta chains reported below all come from one sample, sequenced in a study of T-cell memory formation after mild COVID-19. TCRdb fed the 5' RACE reads into MiXCR, producing one record per CDR3 protein. The sample holds hundreds of thousands of distinct CDR3 sequences, about 20% seen once. Sequencing was done on a sample of PBMCs or a T cell subset sorted from them (not recorded which). The receptors come from an adult woman who had mild COVID-19 (a few samples of this study predate the infection). Cell type and time point are not known.

This clonotype appeared a few times. This chain uses TRBV20-1 with TRBJ2-1; D remains ambiguous. Trimming removed 6 bases at V and 5 bases at J, with 20 bases between. CDR1 is DFQATT, CDR2 SNEGSKA, per germline (reference sequence). The CDR3 loop spans 15 amino acids. DNA of the CDR3: TGCAGTGCCCTTAGGCCAGTCCCTAGGAACAATGAGCAGTTCTTC. Protein product: CSALRPVPRNNEQFF.

This chain links TRBV3-1 with TRBJ2-5; TRBD2 matches 7 bases. Germline V gives CDR1 LGHDT, CDR2 YNNKEL (reference sequence). V shed 1 base and J 5 bases; nucleotides not matched to a gene: 10. This CDR3 contains 16 residues. The CDR3 region is CASSQGAGVRRETQYF. CDR3 nucleotides: TGTGCCAGCAGCCAAGGGGCGGGAGTACGTCGGGAGACCCAGTACTTC.

The table lists this clonotype with many counts. The chain joins TRBV12-3 or TRBV12-4 to TRBJ2-1; TRBD2 matches at 12 bases. V dropped 6 bases and J dropped 7; count of bases not matched to a gene: 7. This CDR3 is built from 15 residues. CDR3 residues: CASRPSSGRGNEQFF. The CDR3 DNA follows: TGTGCCAGCAGACCTTCTAGCGGGAGGGGGAATGAGCAGTTCTTC.

This clonotype turned up a few times. The chain couples TRBV7-2 to TRBJ2-3; a possible D gene is TRBD2 (5 bases). The CDR3 runs to 15 residues. Germline-derived CDR1 and CDR2 are SGHTA and FQGNSA. Trimming removed 4 bases from V and 2 bases from J, with 13 bases in between. The CDR3 DNA follows: TGTGCCAGCAGCTCTTCTGGAGCGGTCACAGATACGCAGTATTTT. This gives the protein CASSSSGAVTDTQYF. Variable domain in full (rest from reference TRBV7-2 and TRBJ2-3): GAGVSQSPSNKVTEKGKDVELRCDPISGHTALYWYRQSLGQGLEFLIYFQGNSAPDKSGLPSDRFSAERTGGSVSTLTIQRTQQEDSAVYLCASSSSGAVTDTQYFGPGTRLTVL.

This chain connects TRBV14 to TRBJ2-7; D gene unclear. The CDR3 length is 14 residues. The germline V and J ends were trimmed by 3 bases and 7 bases, with 16 bases remaining between them. Looked up from germline, CDR1 is SGHDN and CDR2 is FVKESK. CDR3 sequence reads: CASSHLPHLGEQYF. The CDR3 DNA sequence: TGTGCCAGCAGCCATCTCCCACACCTAGGGGAGCAGTACTTC.

On this clonotype itself: At one end, the junction sequence differs from germline, possibly due to a read error. The chain carries TRBV9 and TRBJ2-1; D is perhaps TRBD1 or TRBD2 (5 bases each). The CDR3 is made up of 14 amino acids. Germline V gene sequence: CDR1 SGDLS, CDR2 YYNGEE. The CDR3 DNA follows: TGTGCCAGCAGCGTAGACCCAGGGAATAGCGAGCATTTCTTC. Translated, it gives CASSVDPGNSEHFF.

This clonotype was counted only a few times. The chain is built from TRBV12-3 or TRBV12-4 and TRBJ2-3; 8 nucleotides align to TRBD1. V trimming: 0 bases; J trimming: 1 base; junction bases outside the gene matches: 0. This CDR3 contains 15 residues. The CDR3 loop reads CASSLATGGTDTQYF. CDR3 in DNA: TGTGCCAGCAGTTTAGCGACAGGGGGCACAGATACGCAGTATTTT.

The chain has TRBV29-1 and TRBJ1-1, with 7 bases that match TRBD1. After removal of 6 bases from V and 2 bases from J, the junction contained 9 bases not matched to a gene. Germline V gives CDR1 SQVTM, CDR2 ANQGSEA. The CDR3 runs to 14 residues. CDR3: CSVWVTGSNTEAFF. DNA for the CDR3: TGCAGCGTGTGGGTGACAGGGTCAAACACTGAAGCTTTCTTT.

V is TRBV9 and J is TRBJ2-7; 7 nucleotides agree with TRBD1. The length of the CDR3 is 15 residues. In germline, CDR1 is SGDLS, CDR2 YYNGEE. V was clipped by 3 bases and J by 2 bases; unmatched bases: 8. The CDR3 DNA reads as TGTGCCAGCAGCGCCCCCGGGACAGAAGCCTACGAGCAGTACTTC. Translated: CASSAPGTEAYEQYF.

The V call is TRBV11-2, the J call TRBJ2-7; 9 bases are shared with TRBD2. The CDR3 runs 18 residues. CDR1 and CDR2 from the germline V gene are SGHAT and FQNNGV. Trimming took 4 bases from V and 4 from J; bases not matched to a gene: 17. The CDR3 nucleotides are TGTGCCAGCAGCTCCGCCCGCGTGTTAGCGGGAGCTAGGTACGAGCAGTACTTC. As protein: CASSSARVLAGARYEQYF. The full variable domain, rest sourced from reference TRBV11-2 and TRBJ2-7, is EAGVAQSPRYKIIEKRQSVAFWCNPISGHATLYWYQQILGQGPKLLIQFQNNGVVDDSQLPKDRFSAERLKGVDSTLKIQPAKLEDSAVYLCASSSARVLAGARYEQYFGPGTRLTVT.

This clonotype showed up just a few times. The chain employs TRBV12-3 or TRBV12-4 and TRBJ2-1; 7 bases line up with TRBD1. This CDR3 is 19 amino acids long. V dropped 3 bases and J dropped 9; count of bases not matched to a gene: 23. CDR3 in DNA: TGTGCCAGCAGTTTGGCCGTAGACAGGGAGATTCAGCCTCCTGGTGAGCAGTTCTTC. Translation: CASSLAVDREIQPPGEQFF.

This clonotype was detected ten times or more. The J gene is TRBJ2-1, the V gene TRBV7-9, with no clear D. Trimming shortened V by 0 bases and J by 6 bases, and 3 bases separated the two germline ends. The CDR3 covers 12 residues. From germline, CDR1 is SEHNR and CDR2 FQNEAQ (reference sequence). The CDR3 sequence is CASSLALNEQFF. The CDR3 DNA follows: TGTGCCAGCAGCTTAGCTCTCAATGAGCAGTTCTTC.

The chain has TRBV12-3 or TRBV12-4 and TRBJ2-2; TRBD1 agrees at 10 bases. CDR3 length: 15 residues. Trimming took 7 bases from V and 5 from J; bases not matched to a gene: 7. The CDR3 loop is CASTLTGGGTGELFF. The CDR3 nucleotides read TGTGCCAGCACCCTGACAGGGGGCGGGACCGGGGAGCTGTTTTTT.

V usage is TRBV7-2 and J usage is TRBJ2-1, with D possibly matching TRBD2 (6 bases). Germline V gene data show CDR1 as SGHTA and CDR2 as FQGNSA. Trimming pared 5 bases from V and 7 bases from J, leaving 18 bases between. The CDR3 has 15 amino acids. The CDR3 sequence: CASSVGLRLYNEQFF. The CDR3 DNA follows: TGTGCCAGCAGCGTGGGACTGCGACTCTATAATGAGCAGTTCTTC.

This clonotype occurred a few times. The genes are TRBV2 and TRBJ2-7; D is uncertain. Germline CDR1 and CDR2: SNHLY and FYNNEI. V was clipped by 5 bases and J by 0 bases, with 14 bases between them. The CDR3 has 15 amino acids. CDR3 sequence (DNA): TGTGCCAGCAGTCCTCCGATTACGTTCTCCTACGAGCAGTACTTC. It encodes CASSPPITFSYEQYF. The complete variable domain, with remaining parts taken from reference TRBV2 and TRBJ2-7, reads EPEVTQTPSHQVTQMGQEVILRCVPISNHLYFYWYRQILGQKVEFLVSFYNNEISEKSEIFDDQFSVERPDGSNFTLKIRSTKLEDSAMYFCASSPPITFSYEQYFGPGTRLTVT.

The rearrangement uses TRBV27 and TRBJ2-7, with 8 bases identical to TRBD1. The CDR3 is made up of 15 amino acids. Germline lookup yields CDR1 MNHEY and CDR2 SMNVEV (reference sequence). V shed 3 bases and J 1 base; nucleotides not matched to a gene: 5. CDR3 sequence: CASSFYQGASYEQYF. The CDR3 DNA sequence: TGTGCCAGCAGTTTTTACCAGGGGGCTTCCTACGAGCAGTACTTC.

This clonotype was detected a few times. The chain uses TRBV14 and TRBJ1-1; 8 bases align to TRBD1. The CDR3 is 14 residues long. CDR1 and CDR2 from the germline V gene are SGHDN and FVKESK. V was clipped by 5 bases and J by 5 bases; unmatched bases: 7. CDR3 in DNA: TGTGCCAGCAGCGGCAGGGGGCGGGTTACTGAAGCTTTCTTT. Translation gives CASSGRGRVTEAFF.

The V gene is TRBV15, the J gene TRBJ2-4; a weak D match, TRBD2 (6 bases). Germline V lookup: CDR1 LNHNV, CDR2 YYDKDF (reference sequence). Trimming cost V 1 base and J 1 base, with 14 bases left between them. The CDR3 runs 17 residues. The CDR3 protein is CATSRVLRGGAKNIQYF. CDR3 DNA sequence: TGTGCCACCAGCAGAGTATTGAGGGGAGGTGCCAAAAACATTCAGTACTTC. Drawing the rest from reference TRBV15 and TRBJ2-4, the complete variable domain is DAMVIQNPRYQVTQFGKPVTLSCSQTLNHNVMYWYQQKSSQAPKLLFHYYDKDFNNEADTPDNFQSRRPNTSFCFLDIRSPGLGDTAMYLCATSRVLRGGAKNIQYFGAGTRLSVL.

The rearrangement joins TRBV30 to TRBJ1-1; 7 nucleotides line up with TRBD1. Germline lookup yields CDR1 GTSNPN and CDR2 SVGIG (reference sequence). The trim removed 5 bases at V and 0 bases at J, leaving 3 bases unmatched. The CDR3 sequence is 13 residues long. The CDR3 DNA follows: TGTGCCTGGTGGGGACAGCTGAACACTGAAGCTTTCTTT. It yields the protein CAWWGQLNTEAFF.

The V gene is TRBV7-9, the J gene TRBJ2-1, with TRBD2 identical over 10 bases. The V gene end was trimmed by 5 bases and the J gene end by 6 bases; junction bases not matched to a gene: 7. Per germline, CDR1 SEHNR and CDR2 FQNEAQ (reference sequence). This CDR3 region has 15 residues. The CDR3 DNA reads TGTGCCAGCAGCCCTCTAGCGGGAGCAGGCAATGAGCAGTTCTTC. Translation gives CASSPLAGAGNEQFF. The full variable domain, rest sourced from reference TRBV7-9 and TRBJ2-1, is DTGVSQNPRHKITKRGQNVTFRCDPISEHNRLYWYRQTLGQGPEFLTYFQNEAQLEKSRLLSDRFSAERPKGSFSTLEIQRTEQGDSAMYLCASSPLAGAGNEQFFGPGTRLTVL.

This clonotype was counted only a few times. The chain is built from TRBV28 and TRBJ2-7, with D maybe TRBD2 (6 bases). The germline CDR1 and CDR2 sequences are MDHEN and SYDVKM. The CDR3 runs to 17 residues. V was pared by 3 bases and J by 2 bases, with 20 bases between. The CDR3 DNA is TGTGCCAGCAGTTTCTCCCTTCGGGCTAGCGATACCTACGAGCAGTACTTC. It yields the protein CASSFSLRASDTYEQYF.

The chain has TRBV6-5 and TRBJ2-7, with TRBD1 identical over 8 bases. Germline lookup yields CDR1 MNHEY and CDR2 SVGAGI. The CDR3 runs 14 residues. J lost 6 bases, V lost 7 bases, and 11 bases had no gene match. The CDR3 here is CASTEIQGAGEQYF. CDR3 DNA sequence: TGTGCCAGCACCGAAATTCAGGGGGCAGGCGAGCAGTACTTC.

The CDR3 region is CATSSLNTEAFF. The CDR3 DNA reads as TGTGCCACCAGCAGTCTGAACACTGAAGCTTTCTTT. The chain employs TRBV15 and TRBJ1-1; unclear D gene. Trimming removed 3 bases from V and 0 bases from J, with 2 bases in between. The CDR3 consists of 12 residues. Germline loops: CDR1 LNHNV, CDR2 YYDKDF (reference sequence).

This clonotype was counted at least ten times. The chain combines TRBV9 with TRBJ2-3; TRBD1 aligns across 9 bases. The CDR3 covers 14 residues. Germline V lookup: CDR1 SGDLS, CDR2 YYNGEE. After removal of 4 bases from V and 5 bases from J, the junction contained 5 bases not matched to a gene. Here the CDR3 reads CASSIRDREDTQYF. CDR3 coding DNA: TGTGCCAGCAGCATAAGGGACAGGGAAGATACGCAGTATTTT.

This chain uses TRBV5-1 with TRBJ2-1; possibly TRBD1 or TRBD2 for D (5 bases each). Germline-derived CDR1 and CDR2 are SGHRS and YFSETQ. The CDR3 covers 15 residues. Trimming pared 0 bases from V and 4 bases from J, leaving 11 bases between. The CDR3 reads CASSLDGAQYNEQFF. CDR3 DNA: TGCGCCAGCAGCTTGGACGGGGCCCAATACAATGAGCAGTTCTTC.

This rearrangement joins TRBV20-1 to TRBJ1-2; D uncertain. The V end was cut by 4 bases, the J end by 5 bases, with 11 bases between. The CDR3 covers 12 residues. CDR1 is DFQATT and CDR2 is SNEGSKA in the germline V gene (reference sequence). CDR3: CSAIAQMYGYTF. As DNA, the CDR3 is TGCAGTGCTATTGCACAGATGTATGGCTACACCTTC.

The CDR3 loop reads CASTRGATDTQYF. In nucleotides, the CDR3 is TGTGCCAGCACCCGGGGGGCCACAGATACGCAGTATTTT. The chain employs TRBV12-3 or TRBV12-4 and TRBJ2-3, with D possibly TRBD2 on 7 matching bases. This CDR3 comprises 13 residues. V was shortened by 7 bases and J by 2 bases, with 10 bases between the two germline ends.

The V gene is TRBV2, the J gene TRBJ1-5; TRBD1 aligns across 7 bases. CDR3 size: 17 residues. The V gene's germline CDR1 is SNHLY and CDR2 FYNNEI. Losses at the gene ends were 3 bases for V and 5 bases for J; bases not matched to a gene: 13. This CDR3 reads CASSDLDGQVFDQPQHF. DNA for the CDR3: TGTGCCAGCAGTGATCTTGATGGACAGGTTTTTGATCAGCCCCAGCATTTT.